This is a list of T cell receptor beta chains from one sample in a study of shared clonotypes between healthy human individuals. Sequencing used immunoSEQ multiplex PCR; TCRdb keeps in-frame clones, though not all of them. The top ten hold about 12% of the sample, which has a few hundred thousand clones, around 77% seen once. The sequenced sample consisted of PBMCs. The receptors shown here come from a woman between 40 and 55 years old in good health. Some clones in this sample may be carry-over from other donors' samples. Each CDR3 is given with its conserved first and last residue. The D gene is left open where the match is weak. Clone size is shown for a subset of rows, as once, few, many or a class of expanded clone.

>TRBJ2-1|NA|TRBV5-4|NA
TGTGCCAGCAGCTTGGGCGGCTTGAGCTCCTACAATGAGCAGTTCTTC
CASSLGGLSSYNEQFF
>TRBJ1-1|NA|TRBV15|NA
TGTGCCACCAGCAGAGACAGGGTTTCCACTGAAGCTTTCTTT
CATSRDRVSTEAFF
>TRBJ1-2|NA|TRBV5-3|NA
TGTGCCAGAAGCTTGGTGCAGGGACCCTATGGCTACACCTTC
CARSLVQGPYGYTF
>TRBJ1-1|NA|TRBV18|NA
TGTGCCAGCTCACCACAGGCGGGGGCGGACACTGAAGCTTTCTTT
CASSPQAGADTEAFF
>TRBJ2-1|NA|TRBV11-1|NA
TGTGCCAGCAGCCTAGGAGGGATTAGCGCGAGTCGGGCCTACAATGAGCAGTTCTTC
CASSLGGISASRAYNEQFF
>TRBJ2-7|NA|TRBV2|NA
TGTGCCAACTCACCTGGGCGTCTACGCTACGAGCAGTACTTC
CANSPGRLRYEQYF
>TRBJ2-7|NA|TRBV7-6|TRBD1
TGTGCCAGCAGCCAAGAGACAGGGAGCTACTACGAGCAGTACTTC
CASSQETGSYYEQYF
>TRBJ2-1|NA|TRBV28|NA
TGTGCCAGCAGTCCGGGTCGACGGATTTCCCGCTACAATGAGCAGTTCTTC
CASSPGRRISRYNEQFF
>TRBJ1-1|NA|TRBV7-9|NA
TGTGCCAGCACCGCGAGCGGGGCCACTGAAGCTTTCTTT
CASTASGATEAFF
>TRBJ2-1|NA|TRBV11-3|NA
TGTGCCAGCAGCTTAGAGAGCGGCAACAATGAGCAGTTCTTC
CASSLESGNNEQFF
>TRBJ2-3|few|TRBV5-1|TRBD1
TGCGCCAGCAGCTCGGACAGGGGGTATACAGATACGCAGTATTTT
CASSSDRGYTDTQYF
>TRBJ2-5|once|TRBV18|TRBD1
TGTGCCAGCTCACCGACGACAGGGCAAGAGACCCAGTACTTC
CASSPTTGQETQYF
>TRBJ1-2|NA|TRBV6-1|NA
TGTGCCAGCCCAGAAAGGGATAACTATGGCTACACCTTC
CASPERDNYGYTF
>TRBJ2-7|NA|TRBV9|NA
TGCGCCAGCAGCCAAAACGGACGTGAGCAGTACTTC
CASSQNGREQYF
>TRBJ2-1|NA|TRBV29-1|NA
TGCAGCGTTGAAGGGAAAGGGAGGTCAGGGATGTACAATGAGCAGTTCTTC
CSVEGKGRSGMYNEQFF
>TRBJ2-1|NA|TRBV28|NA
TGTGCCAGCAGTTTAATCGGCGAGCAGTTCTTC
CASSLIGEQFF
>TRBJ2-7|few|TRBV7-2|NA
TGTGCCAGCAGCTTAGATGGTGCCTCCTACGAGCAGTACTTC
CASSLDGASYEQYF
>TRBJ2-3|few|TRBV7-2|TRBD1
TGTGCCAGCAGCCTCCGGACAGGGCGGGGAGCAGATACGCAGTATTTT
CASSLRTGRGADTQYF
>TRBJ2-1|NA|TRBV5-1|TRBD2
TGCGCCAGCAGCTCCCTAGCGGGAGGCTCCTACAATGAGCAGTTCTTC
CASSSLAGGSYNEQFF
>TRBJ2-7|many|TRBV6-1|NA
TGTGCCAGCACCTCATCCGGCTTCTACGAGCAGTACTTC
CASTSSGFYEQYF
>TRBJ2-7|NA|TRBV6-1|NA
TGTGCCAGCAGTTTTGGGGGGTTCGAGCAGTACTTC
CASSFGGFEQYF
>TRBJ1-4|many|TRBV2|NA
TGTGCCAGCAATTCCAGGAGGCTTGGCGAAAAACTGTTTTTT
CASNSRRLGEKLFF
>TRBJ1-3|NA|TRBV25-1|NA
TGTGCCAGCAGTGAATCGGGGGGCTCTGGAAACACCATATATTTT
CASSESGGSGNTIYF
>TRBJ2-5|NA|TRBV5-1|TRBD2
TGCGCCAGCAGCTCTAGCGGGAGGACCGAGACCCAGTACTTC
CASSSSGRTETQYF
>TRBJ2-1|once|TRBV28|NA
TGTGCCAGCAGCCAAGTAGCAGTCAGAGAGCAGTTCTTC
CASSQVAVREQFF
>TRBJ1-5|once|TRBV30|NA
TGTGCCTGGAGTAGGGGGGGCGATCAGCCCCAGCATTTT
CAWSRGGDQPQHF
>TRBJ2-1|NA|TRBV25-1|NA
TGTGCCAGCAGTTTAGCGGACTCCTACAATGAGCAGTTCTTC
CASSLADSYNEQFF
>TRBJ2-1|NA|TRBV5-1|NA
TGCGCCAGCAGCTTGGCCCCTACGAGCTCCTACAATGAGCAGTTCTTC
CASSLAPTSSYNEQFF
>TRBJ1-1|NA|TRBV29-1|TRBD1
TGCAGCGTACGGACAGGGGAGGACACTGAAGCTTTCTTT
CSVRTGEDTEAFF
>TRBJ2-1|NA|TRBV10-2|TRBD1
TGCGCCAGCTATTCTCCCGGGACAGGGGGGTTCTACAATGAGCAGTTCTTC
CASYSPGTGGFYNEQFF
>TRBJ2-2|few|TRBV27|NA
TGTGCCAGCAGGTCCTGGGAGAAGGCCGGGGAGCTGTTTTTT
CASRSWEKAGELFF
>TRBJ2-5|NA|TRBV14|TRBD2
TGTGCCAGCAGACATAGCGGGCAAGAGACCCAGTACTTC
CASRHSGQETQYF
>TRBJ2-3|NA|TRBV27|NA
TGTGCCAGCAGTCTCAGGGGTGGGCGGCTCACTAGCACAGATACGCAGTATTTT
CASSLRGGRLTSTDTQYF
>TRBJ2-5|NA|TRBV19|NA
TGTGCCAGTAGCCAGACTCTGGCCGGGGAGACCCAGTACTTC
CASSQTLAGETQYF
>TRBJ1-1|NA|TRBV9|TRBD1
TGTGCCAGCAGCGTAGCACCGGGACAGCTTAACACTGAAGCTTTCTTT
CASSVAPGQLNTEAFF
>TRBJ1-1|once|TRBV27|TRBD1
TGTGCCAGCAGTCCCTGGCAGGGGGCTGAAGCTCTCTTT
CASSPWQGAEALF
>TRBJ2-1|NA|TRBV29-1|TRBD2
TGCAGCGTTCCAGGGACTAGCGGGAGCTCCTACAATGAGCAGTTCTTC
CSVPGTSGSSYNEQFF
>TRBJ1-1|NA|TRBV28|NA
TGTGCCAGCGGCCCGCCGGGACAAGAGAACACTGAAGCTTTCTTT
CASGPPGQENTEAFF
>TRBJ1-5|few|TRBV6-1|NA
TGTGCCAGCAGCCAAGACAGGAATCAGCCCCAGCATTTT
CASSQDRNQPQHF
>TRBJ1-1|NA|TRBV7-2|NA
TGTGCCAGCAGCTTACACCCGGAGAACACTGAAGCTTTCTTT
CASSLHPENTEAFF
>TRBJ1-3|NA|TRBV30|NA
TGTGCCTGGGGGCGAGGGGCCTCTGGAAACACCATATATTTT
CAWGRGASGNTIYF
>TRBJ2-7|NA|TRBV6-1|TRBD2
TGTGCCAGCAGTGAAGCGCGCCTAGCGGAAGAGCAGTACTTC
CASSEARLAEEQYF
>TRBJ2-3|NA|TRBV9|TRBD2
TGTGCCAGCAGCGGTGGGACTAGCGGGAGGGCCGAAGATACGCAGTATTTT
CASSGGTSGRAEDTQYF
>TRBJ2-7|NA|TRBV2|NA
TGTGCCAGCACAGTAGGGGGATGGCAGCCCTCCTACGAGCAGTACTTC
CASTVGGWQPSYEQYF
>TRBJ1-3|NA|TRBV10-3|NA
TGTGCCACCCGTGACAGTTACTCTGGAAACACCATATATTTT
CATRDSYSGNTIYF
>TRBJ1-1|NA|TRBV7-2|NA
TGTGCCAGCAGCTTGATTGGGAACACTGAAGCTTTCTTT
CASSLIGNTEAFF
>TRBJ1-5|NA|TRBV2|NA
TGTGCCAGCAGTGATGATTGGGGTTTTCAGCCCCAGCATTTT
CASSDDWGFQPQHF